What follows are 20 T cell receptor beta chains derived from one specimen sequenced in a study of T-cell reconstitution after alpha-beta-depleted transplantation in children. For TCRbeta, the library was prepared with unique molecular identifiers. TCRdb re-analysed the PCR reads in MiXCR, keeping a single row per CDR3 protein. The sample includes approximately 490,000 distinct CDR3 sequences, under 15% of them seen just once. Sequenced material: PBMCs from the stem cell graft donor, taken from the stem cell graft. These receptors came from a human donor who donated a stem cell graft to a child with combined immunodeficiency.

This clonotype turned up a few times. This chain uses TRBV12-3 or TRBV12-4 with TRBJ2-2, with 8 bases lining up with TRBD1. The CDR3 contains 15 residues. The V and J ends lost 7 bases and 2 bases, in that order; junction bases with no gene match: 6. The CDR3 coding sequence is TGTGCCAGCACCCAGACAGGGGTCAACACCGGGGAGCTGTTTTTT. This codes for CASTQTGVNTGELFF.

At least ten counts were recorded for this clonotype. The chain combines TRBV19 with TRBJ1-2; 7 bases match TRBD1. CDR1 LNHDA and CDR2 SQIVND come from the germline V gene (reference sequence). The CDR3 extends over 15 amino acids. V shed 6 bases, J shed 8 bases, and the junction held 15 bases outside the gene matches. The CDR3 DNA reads TGTGCCAGTAGGAAACCGGGACAGACGCTATGGGGCTACACCTTC. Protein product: CASRKPGQTLWGYTF. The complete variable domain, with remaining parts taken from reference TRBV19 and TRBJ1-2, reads DGGITQSPKYLFRKEGQNVTLSCEQNLNHDAMYWYRQDPGQGLRLIYYSQIVNDFQKGDIAEGYSVSREKKESFPLTVTSAQKNPTAFYLCASRKPGQTLWGYTFGSGTRLTVV.

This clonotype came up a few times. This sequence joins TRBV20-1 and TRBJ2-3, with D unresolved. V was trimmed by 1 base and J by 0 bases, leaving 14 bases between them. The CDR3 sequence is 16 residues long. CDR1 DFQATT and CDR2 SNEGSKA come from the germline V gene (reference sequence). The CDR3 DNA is TGCAGTGCTAGAGCCCCGTCGAGATCTAGCACAGATACGCAGTATTTT. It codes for CSARAPSRSSTDTQYF.

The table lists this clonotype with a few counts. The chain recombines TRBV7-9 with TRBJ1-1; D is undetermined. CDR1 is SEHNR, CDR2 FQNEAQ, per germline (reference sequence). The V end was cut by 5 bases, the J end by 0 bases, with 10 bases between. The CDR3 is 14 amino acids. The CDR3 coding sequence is TGTGCCAGCAGCGGCCCTCCGATGAACACTGAAGCTTTCTTT. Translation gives CASSGPPMNTEAFF.

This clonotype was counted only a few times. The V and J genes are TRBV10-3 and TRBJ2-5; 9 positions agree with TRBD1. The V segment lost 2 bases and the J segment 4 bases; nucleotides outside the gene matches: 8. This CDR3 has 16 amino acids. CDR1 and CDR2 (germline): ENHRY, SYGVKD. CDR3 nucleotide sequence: TGTGCCATCAGTGAGCCGACAGGGGGGTTTGGAGAGACCCAGTACTTC. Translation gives CAISEPTGGFGETQYF.

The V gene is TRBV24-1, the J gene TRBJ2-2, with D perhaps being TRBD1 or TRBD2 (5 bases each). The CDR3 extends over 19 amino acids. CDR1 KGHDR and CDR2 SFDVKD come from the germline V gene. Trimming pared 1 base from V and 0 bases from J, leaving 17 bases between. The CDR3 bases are TGTGCCACCAGTGATTTTCGGCTAGACGGGGCCGCGAACACCGGGGAGCTGTTTTTT. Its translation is CATSDFRLDGAANTGELFF.

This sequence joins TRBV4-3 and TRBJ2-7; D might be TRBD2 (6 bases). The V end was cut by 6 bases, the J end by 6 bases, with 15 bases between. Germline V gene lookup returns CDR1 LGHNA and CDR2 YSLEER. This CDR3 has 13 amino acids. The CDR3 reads CASSAGYPAEQYF. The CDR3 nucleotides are TGCGCCAGCAGTGCGGGATATCCTGCCGAGCAGTACTTC.

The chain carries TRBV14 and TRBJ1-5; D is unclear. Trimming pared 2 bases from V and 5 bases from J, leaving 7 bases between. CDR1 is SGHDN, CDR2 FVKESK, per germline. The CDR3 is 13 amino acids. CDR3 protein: CASSQSRDQPQHF. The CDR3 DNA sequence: TGTGCCAGCAGCCAATCCCGGGATCAGCCCCAGCATTTT.

CDR3 sequence: CASSPKPSGVDTQYF. CDR3 DNA: TGTGCCAGCAGCCCTAAGCCTAGCGGGGTAGATACGCAGTATTTT. The chain couples TRBV11-2 to TRBJ2-3, with 9 bases fitting TRBD2. The CDR3 spans 15 residues. Germline V gives CDR1 SGHAT, CDR2 FQNNGV. V gave up 5 bases and J gave up 5 bases; unmatched junction bases: 8.

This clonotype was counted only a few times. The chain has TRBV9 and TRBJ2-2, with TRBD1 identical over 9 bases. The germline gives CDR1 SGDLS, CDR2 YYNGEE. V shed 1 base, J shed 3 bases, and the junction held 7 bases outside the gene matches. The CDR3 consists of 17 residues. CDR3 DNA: TGTGCCAGCAGCGTACCGGGACAGGGTATTGACACCGGGGAGCTGTTTTTT. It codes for CASSVPGQGIDTGELFF.

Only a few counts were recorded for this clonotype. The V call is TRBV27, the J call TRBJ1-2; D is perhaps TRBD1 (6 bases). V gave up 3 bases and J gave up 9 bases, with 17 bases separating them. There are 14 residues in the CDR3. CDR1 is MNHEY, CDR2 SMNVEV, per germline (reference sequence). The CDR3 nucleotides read TGTGCCAGCAGTTTGTACAGGGTCCCGAGTAGCTACACCTTC. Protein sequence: CASSLYRVPSSYTF.

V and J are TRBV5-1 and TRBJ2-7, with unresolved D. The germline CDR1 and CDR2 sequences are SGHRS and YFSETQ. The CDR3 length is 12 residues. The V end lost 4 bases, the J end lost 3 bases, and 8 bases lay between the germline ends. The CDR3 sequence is CASSPWGYEQYF. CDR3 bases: TGCGCCAGCAGCCCGTGGGGCTACGAGCAGTACTTC.

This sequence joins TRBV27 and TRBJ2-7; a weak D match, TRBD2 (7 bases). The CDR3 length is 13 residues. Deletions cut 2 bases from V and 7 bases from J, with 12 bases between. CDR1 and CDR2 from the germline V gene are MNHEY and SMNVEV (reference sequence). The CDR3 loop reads CASSLRRGGEQYF. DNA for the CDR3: TGTGCCAGCAGTTTACGGAGGGGGGGTGAGCAGTACTTC.

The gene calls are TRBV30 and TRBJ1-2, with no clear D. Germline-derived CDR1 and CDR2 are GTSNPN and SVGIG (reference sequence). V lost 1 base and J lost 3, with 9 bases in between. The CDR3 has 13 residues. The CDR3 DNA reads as TGTGCCTGGAGTGGTGGAGGGTACTATGGCTACACCTTC. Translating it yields CAWSGGGYYGYTF.

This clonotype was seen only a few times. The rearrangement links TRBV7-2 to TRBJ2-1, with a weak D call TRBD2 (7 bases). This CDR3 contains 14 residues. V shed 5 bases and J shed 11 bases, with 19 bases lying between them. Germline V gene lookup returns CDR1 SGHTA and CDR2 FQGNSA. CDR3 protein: CASSPTRGGFKQFF. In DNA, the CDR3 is TGTGCCAGCAGCCCAACTAGGGGGGGGTTTAAGCAGTTCTTC. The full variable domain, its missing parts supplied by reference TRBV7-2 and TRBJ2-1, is GAGVSQSPSNKVTEKGKDVELRCDPISGHTALYWYRQSLGQGLEFLIYFQGNSAPDKSGLPSDRFSAERTGGSVSTLTIQRTQQEDSAVYLCASSPTRGGFKQFFGPGTRLTVL.

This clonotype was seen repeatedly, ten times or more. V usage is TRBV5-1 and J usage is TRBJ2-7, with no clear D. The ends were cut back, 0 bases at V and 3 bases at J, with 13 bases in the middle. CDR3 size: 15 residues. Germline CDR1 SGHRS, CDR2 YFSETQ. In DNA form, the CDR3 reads TGCGCCAGCAGCTTGGTCTTAGGCAGCTACTACGAGCAGTACTTC. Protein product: CASSLVLGSYYEQYF.

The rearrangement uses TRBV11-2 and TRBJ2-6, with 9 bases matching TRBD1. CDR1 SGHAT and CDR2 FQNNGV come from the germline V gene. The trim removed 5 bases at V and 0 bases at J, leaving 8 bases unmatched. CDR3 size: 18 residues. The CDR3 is CASSRRGTGYSGANVLTF. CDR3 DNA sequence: TGTGCCAGCAGCCGACGTGGGACAGGGTACTCTGGGGCCAACGTCCTGACTTTC. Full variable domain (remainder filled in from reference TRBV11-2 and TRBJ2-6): EAGVAQSPRYKIIEKRQSVAFWCNPISGHATLYWYQQILGQGPKLLIQFQNNGVVDDSQLPKDRFSAERLKGVDSTLKIQPAKLEDSAVYLCASSRRGTGYSGANVLTFGAGSRLTVL.

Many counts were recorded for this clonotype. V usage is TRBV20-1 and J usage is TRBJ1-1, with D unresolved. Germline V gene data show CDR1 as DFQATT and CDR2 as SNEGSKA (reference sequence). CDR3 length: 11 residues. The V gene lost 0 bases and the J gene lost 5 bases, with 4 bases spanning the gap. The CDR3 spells CSARDETEAFF. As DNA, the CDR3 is TGCAGTGCTAGAGATGAGACTGAAGCTTTCTTT.

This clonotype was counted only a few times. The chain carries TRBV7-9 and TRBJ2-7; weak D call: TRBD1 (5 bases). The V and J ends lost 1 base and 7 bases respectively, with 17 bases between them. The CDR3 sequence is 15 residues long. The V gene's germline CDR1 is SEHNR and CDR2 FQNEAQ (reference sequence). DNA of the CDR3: TGTGCCAGCAGCTTAGGGGCGGCAGAATCAGGGGAGCAGTACTTC. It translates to CASSLGAAESGEQYF.

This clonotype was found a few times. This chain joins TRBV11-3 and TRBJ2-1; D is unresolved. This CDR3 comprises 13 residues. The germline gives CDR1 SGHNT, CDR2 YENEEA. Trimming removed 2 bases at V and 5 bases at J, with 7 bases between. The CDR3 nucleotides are TGTGCCAGCAGCTTAATCCGGAACAATGAGCAGTTCTTC. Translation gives CASSLIRNNEQFF.